The 19 T cell receptor beta chains in this list originate from one sample, sequenced in a study of post-analysis software for immune sequencing data. Every TCR beta cDNA library bore unique molecular identifiers. In TCRdb, the PCR reads were re-called with MiXCR into one record per CDR3 protein. The sample consists of about 770,000 distinct CDR3 sequences, around 46% of them appearing once. Overall study findings and caveats: With TRBV5-6, TRBV5-1 and TRBV20-1 included, about five TRBV segments were more frequent in patients than in controls.

No antigen is known for these receptors. The specimen was blood. Source of these receptors: a girl aged 5-17 years with multiple sclerosis.

A few counts support this clonotype. The chain couples TRBV6-6 to TRBJ2-7, with D maybe TRBD2 (5 bases). Per germline, CDR1 MNHNY and CDR2 SVGAGI (reference sequence). V lost 4 bases and J lost 2, with 15 bases in between. The CDR3 sequence is 15 residues long. CDR3 residues: CASSLPGSGTYEQYF. CDR3 bases: TGTGCCAGCAGTTTGCCGGGCTCCGGGACCTACGAGCAGTACTTC.

The chain couples TRBV12-3 or TRBV12-4 to TRBJ1-5; D uncertain. This CDR3 region has 14 residues. Trimming removed 3 bases at V and 5 bases at J, with 11 bases between. The CDR3 spells CASSFEGLYQPQHF. As DNA, the CDR3 is TGTGCCAGCAGTTTTGAGGGTCTCTATCAGCCCCAGCATTTT.

This clonotype was observed a few times. The V and J genes are TRBV14 and TRBJ2-7; no clear D gene. The germline V gene has CDR1 SGHDN and CDR2 FVKESK. This CDR3 is built from 13 residues. Trimming left V 4 bases short and J 6 bases short, with 13 bases between. The CDR3 nucleotides are TGTGCCAGCAGCCGGACCCGGAACCTCGAGCAGTACTTC. As protein: CASSRTRNLEQYF.

The chain has TRBV9 and TRBJ2-1, with 13 nucleotides matching TRBD2. Germline V gene lookup returns CDR1 SGDLS and CDR2 YYNGEE. The CDR3 covers 15 residues. Trimming took 3 bases from V and 7 from J; bases not matched to a gene: 4. The CDR3 is CASSGGLAGVNEQFF. The CDR3 nucleotides are TGTGCCAGCAGCGGAGGACTAGCGGGAGTTAATGAGCAGTTCTTC.

This chain connects TRBV12-3 or TRBV12-4 to TRBJ2-1; TRBD2 agrees at 8 bases. The CDR3 sequence is 15 residues long. V trimming: 8 bases; J trimming: 6 bases; junction bases outside the gene matches: 12. DNA for the CDR3: TGTGCCAGCCAATATTTCACTAGCGGCACCAATGAGCAGTTCTTC. This codes for CASQYFTSGTNEQFF.

The chain recombines TRBV28 with TRBJ1-1; 8 bases align to TRBD1. V lost 7 bases, J lost 3 bases, and 10 bases stayed unmatched. The CDR3 extends over 15 amino acids. Germline values: CDR1 MDHEN, CDR2 SYDVKM. CDR3 protein: CASTKDRGWDTEAFF. The CDR3 DNA reads TGTGCCAGCACCAAAGACAGGGGTTGGGACACTGAAGCTTTCTTT.

This chain links TRBV4-3 with TRBJ2-5; D is possibly TRBD2 (6 bases). Germline CDR1 LGHNA, CDR2 YSLEER. V lost 0 bases, J lost 2 bases, and 13 bases lay in between. The CDR3 is 16 amino acids. The CDR3 DNA reads TGCGCCAGCAGCCAAGAACGGGGGTGGAATCAAGAGACCCAGTACTTC. Translation gives CASSQERGWNQETQYF.

The J gene is TRBJ2-4, the V gene TRBV12-3 or TRBV12-4, with D possibly being TRBD1 or TRBD2 (5 bases each). The closer fit of TRBJ2-7 to the DNA end suggests the J call may be wrong. CDR3 size: 14 residues. The CDR3 DNA sequence: TGTGCCAGCAGTTCACCGGGACCCCCAGCCGAGCAGTACTTC. It yields the protein CASSSPGPPAEQYF.

V gene TRBV6-2 or TRBV6-3 combines with J gene TRBJ2-1; 7 bases agree with TRBD2. CDR3 length equals 13 residues. Germline lookup yields CDR1 MNHEY and CDR2 SVGEGT. V shed 5 bases and J 9 bases; nucleotides not matched to a gene: 7. CDR3 in amino acids: CASSGSGVGEQFF. The CDR3 region has the DNA TGTGCCAGCAGTGGGAGCGGGGTTGGTGAGCAGTTCTTC.

The V call is TRBV5-1, the J call TRBJ2-1; the match to TRBD2 covers 7 bases. This CDR3 has 17 amino acids. CDR1 and CDR2 from the germline V gene are SGHRS and YFSETQ. Losses at the gene ends were 0 bases for V and 5 bases for J; bases not matched to a gene: 11. The CDR3 sequence: CASSLGDGLVPNNEQFF. The CDR3 DNA sequence: TGCGCCAGCAGCTTGGGGGACGGACTAGTTCCAAACAATGAGCAGTTCTTC.

The rearrangement uses TRBV20-1 and TRBJ2-5; the match to TRBD1 covers 11 bases. The germline V gene encodes CDR1 DFQATT and CDR2 SNEGSKA (reference sequence). The CDR3 runs 15 residues. V was clipped by 3 bases and J by 2 bases; unmatched bases: 5. The CDR3 here is CSASQGQGEQETQYF. The CDR3, as DNA: TGCAGTGCTAGTCAGGGACAGGGGGAACAAGAGACCCAGTACTTC.

This clonotype has only a few counts. V is TRBV4-3 and J is TRBJ2-1, with a possible D match to TRBD1 (5 bases). This CDR3 is built from 17 residues. The V end lost 1 base, the J end lost 5 bases, and 18 bases lay between the germline ends. The germline V gene encodes CDR1 LGHNA and CDR2 YSLEER. The CDR3 DNA reads as TGCGCCAGCAGCCAAGGGAAAGCAGGGTATCCCCACAATGAGCAGTTCTTC. As protein: CASSQGKAGYPHNEQFF.

This chain's CDR3 is CASSEDRASIEKLFF. Here the CDR3 DNA reads TGTGCCAGCAGTGAGGACAGGGCGTCAATTGAAAAACTGTTTTTT. The chain combines TRBV6-1 with TRBJ1-4; 8 bases are shared with TRBD1. Germline lookup yields CDR1 MNHNS and CDR2 SASEGT. This CDR3 has 15 residues. V was pared by 3 bases and J by 7 bases, with 7 bases of the junction left unmatched.

The table lists this clonotype with a few counts. The genes are TRBV7-3 and TRBJ2-3, with 10 bases fitting TRBD1. The CDR3 is 14 residues long. CDR1 and CDR2 from the germline V gene are SGHTA and FQGTGA. The J segment lost 6 bases and the V segment lost 5 bases, leaving 5 bases of the junction unmatched. The CDR3 bases are TGTGCCAGCAGCCCGGGACAGGGGTGGGATACGCAGTATTTT. It is translated as CASSPGQGWDTQYF.

This clonotype was found a few times. The chain has TRBV3-1 and TRBJ2-5, with D hard to call. The V gene lost 1 base and the J gene lost 3 bases, with 12 bases spanning the gap. CDR1 and CDR2 from the germline V gene are LGHDT and YNNKEL (reference sequence). The CDR3 is made up of 15 amino acids. The CDR3: CASSQGRTSKETQYF. CDR3 DNA sequence: TGTGCCAGCAGCCAAGGTAGAACCTCCAAAGAGACCCAGTACTTC.

This clonotype was recorded once. The rearrangement joins TRBV9 to TRBJ1-5, with 8 bases fitting TRBD1. The CDR3 sequence is 15 residues long. J lost 7 bases, V lost 2 bases, and 8 bases had no gene match. Germline lookup yields CDR1 SGDLS and CDR2 YYNGEE. The CDR3: CASSVGRGPGQPQHF. The CDR3, as DNA: TGTGCCAGCAGCGTTGGCAGGGGGCCGGGGCAGCCCCAGCATTTT.

This clonotype occurred a few times. The V call is TRBV12-3 or TRBV12-4, the J call TRBJ1-1; D is undetermined. The CDR3 contains 12 residues. V lost 2 bases, J lost 0 bases, and 1 base lay in between. CDR3 in DNA: TGTGCCAGCAGTTTATTGAACACTGAAGCTTTCTTT. This gives the protein CASSLLNTEAFF.

This sequence joins TRBV7-2 and TRBJ1-6, with D tentatively TRBD1 (5 bases). The CDR3 is made up of 15 amino acids. Germline V gene lookup returns CDR1 SGHTA and CDR2 FQGNSA. Trimming cost V 4 bases and J 10 bases, with 17 bases left between them. The CDR3 spells CASSSTGLDESPLHF. CDR3 DNA sequence: TGTGCCAGCAGCTCGACGGGACTAGATGAATCACCCCTCCACTTT.

J is TRBJ1-3 and V is TRBV5-1; no clear D gene. The CDR3 is made up of 16 amino acids. V was clipped by 2 bases and J by 3 bases, with 15 bases between them. Germline values: CDR1 SGHRS, CDR2 YFSETQ. This chain's CDR3 is CASSLGTAYIGNTIYF. DNA for the CDR3: TGCGCCAGCAGCTTAGGCACAGCGTACATTGGAAACACCATATATTTT.